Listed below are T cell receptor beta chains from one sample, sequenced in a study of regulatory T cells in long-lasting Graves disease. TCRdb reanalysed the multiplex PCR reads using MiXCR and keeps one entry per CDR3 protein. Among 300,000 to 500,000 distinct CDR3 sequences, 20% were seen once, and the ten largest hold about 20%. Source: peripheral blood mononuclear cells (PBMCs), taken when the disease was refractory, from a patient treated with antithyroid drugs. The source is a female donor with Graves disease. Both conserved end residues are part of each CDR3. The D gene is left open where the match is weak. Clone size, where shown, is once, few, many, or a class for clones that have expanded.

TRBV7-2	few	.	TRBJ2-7	TGTGCCAGCAGCTTAGCCGCTCAGCTGGGGCAGTACTTC	CASSLAAQLGQYF
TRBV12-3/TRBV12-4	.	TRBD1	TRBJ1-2	TGTGCCAGCAGAACTGACCAGGGGGCTAGCTATGGCTACACCTTC	CASRTDQGASYGYTF
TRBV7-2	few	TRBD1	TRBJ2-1	TGTGCCAGCAGCTACCTCTGGACAGGGGGCCACAATGAGCAGTTCTTC	CASSYLWTGGHNEQFF
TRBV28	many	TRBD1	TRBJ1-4	TGTGCCAGCAGTTCGGGACAGGGAGGTGAAAAACTGTTTTTT	CASSSGQGGEKLFF
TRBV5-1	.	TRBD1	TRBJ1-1	TGCGCCAGCAGCGGAAGGACAGGGAACACTGAAGCTTTCTTT	CASSGRTGNTEAFF
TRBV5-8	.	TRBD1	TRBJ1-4	TGTGCCAGCAGCCCAGGACAGGGCACTAATGAAAAACTGTTTTTT	CASSPGQGTNEKLFF
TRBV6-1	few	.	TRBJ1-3	TGTGCCAGCAGTGAGGCAGCCATGGGAAACACCATATATTTT	CASSEAAMGNTIYF
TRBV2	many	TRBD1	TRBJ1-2	TGTGCCAGCAGTGAGTTGGGGACAGGAATCTACACCTTC	CASSELGTGIYTF
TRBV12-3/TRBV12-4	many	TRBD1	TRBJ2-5	TGTGCCAGCAGGAGGACAGGGGGGGAGACCCAGTACTTC	CASRRTGGETQYF
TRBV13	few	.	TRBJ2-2	TGTGCCAGCAGCTTAATACAGGGCCCGAGCACCGGGGAGCTGTTTTTT	CASSLIQGPSTGELFF
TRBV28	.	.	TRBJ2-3	TGTGCCAGCACCCGGGACGTCACAGATACGCAGTATTTT	CASTRDVTDTQYF